The present T cell receptor beta chain was sequenced within a study of identical twins. Regarding the study as a whole: Alpha sequences out of frame and shared by twins had excess low generation probability.

The V end lost 3 bases, the J end lost 5 bases, and 14 bases lay between the germline ends. The CDR3 is 14 residues long. Germline assignment: CDR1 SGHVS and CDR2 FNYEAQ. To note about this clonotype: The antigen remains undetermined.

TCRdb reprocessed the 5' RACE reads via MiXCR and lists one record per CDR3 protein. The table records 250,000 or so distinct CDR3 sequences, about 8.9% of them present only once. Separately, the same data were catalogued under a study of yellow fever vaccine responses in identical twins.

The chain has TRBV7-6 and TRBJ2-7; D is possibly TRBD1 (6 bases). This receptor was identified in a woman younger than 30 in good health. The sample taken for sequencing was CD8+ T cells sorted from blood. CDR3 sequence (DNA): TGTGCCAGCAGCTTGTCACAGGGTTTAGACGAGCAGTACTTC. Its translation: CASSLSQGLDEQYF.